The clone carrying this T cell receptor (beta chain) was recorded a few times. What it binds is not known. This CDR3 contains 16 residues. Germline V CDR1 and CDR2: MGHRA, YSYEKL. V dropped 1 base and J dropped 1; count of bases not matched to a gene: 6. The data were taken from a study of T cells after yellow fever vaccination. Study outcomes and limitations: Most primary-vaccination clones reappeared after the booster (approximately 95% CD4, 75% to 90% CD8).

TCRdb reanalysed the 5' RACE reads using MiXCR and keeps one entry per CDR3 protein. Among about 350,000 distinct CDR3 sequences listed, 12% were seen once. V gene TRBV4-1 combines with J gene TRBJ1-1, with TRBD1 identical over 7 bases. This specimen was CD4+ T cells sorted from PBMCs, taken 15 days after the yellow fever booster vaccination. The receptor was derived from a man between 18 and 35 years old who received the YFV17D yellow fever vaccine. Here the CDR3 reads CASSQVGRGPNTEAFF. CDR3 coding DNA: TGCGCCAGCAGCCAAGTCGGAAGGGGGCCGAACACTGAAGCTTTCTTT.